This T cell receptor beta chain was retrieved from a study of T-cell reconstitution after alpha-beta-depleted transplantation in children. Preparing the TCRbeta library involved the use of unique molecular identifiers. Via MiXCR, TCRdb re-called the PCR reads, giving one row per CDR3 protein. The profile covers about 900,000 distinct CDR3 sequences, with around 30% appearing a single time and 28% taken by the ten largest. This clonotype appeared a few times. Antigen unknown. Findings and caveats of the study: One year after transplant, T-cell counts and diversity came mostly from newly produced T cells.

The CDR3 is 15 amino acids. Germline CDR1 MNHEY, CDR2 SVGAGI. The V end lost 4 bases, the J end lost 6 bases, and 19 bases lay between the germline ends. Sequenced material: PBMCs, mostly from graft donor cells, taken 360 days after TCRalphabeta/CD19-depleted stem cell transplant. The receptor comes from a boy younger than two who had a stem cell transplant for SCID, so the T cells may come from the graft donor. The chain couples TRBV6-5 to TRBJ2-7, with a weak D call TRBD2 (6 bases). In nucleotides, the CDR3 is TGTGCCAGCAGTTTCTCGGGAGTCAGGGCGGTCGAGCAGTACTTC. It codes for CASSFSGVRAVEQYF.